This TCR beta chain is from a study of T cells in Graves' hyperthyroidism and ophthalmopathy. Background on the study: Upon initial diagnosis and before any treatment, peripheral blood was collected. Study findings and constraints: Most clonotypes expanded in the thyroid (above 0.001) were also present in blood. A 13 V-J signature model discriminated ophthalmopathy versus stable hyperthyroidism.

Germline V gene lookup returns CDR1 SGHRS and CDR2 YFSETQ. The V gene lost 4 bases and the J gene lost 6 bases, with 13 bases spanning the gap. This CDR3 contains 13 residues. Worth noting for this clonotype: Its antigen is unknown.

Over 18 months, lack of ophthalmopathy progression marked Graves' hyperthyroidism as stable. Amplified TCR beta CDR3 regions came from RNA transcripts. First-round RT-PCR with HTBI primers amplified the TCR CDR3 region. MiXCR, applied by TCRdb to the multiplex PCR reads, yields one record per CDR3 protein. The sample shows approximately 380,000 distinct CDR3 sequences, about 20% of them seen only once. The chain joins TRBV5-1 to TRBJ2-5; perhaps TRBD2 as D (7 bases). The TCR was taken from a young woman with Graves' hyperthyroidism. Sequenced sample: blood. CDR3 loop: CASSTGRGQTQYF. CDR3 nucleotides: TGCGCCAGCAGCACCGGGCGGGGGCAGACCCAGTACTTC.